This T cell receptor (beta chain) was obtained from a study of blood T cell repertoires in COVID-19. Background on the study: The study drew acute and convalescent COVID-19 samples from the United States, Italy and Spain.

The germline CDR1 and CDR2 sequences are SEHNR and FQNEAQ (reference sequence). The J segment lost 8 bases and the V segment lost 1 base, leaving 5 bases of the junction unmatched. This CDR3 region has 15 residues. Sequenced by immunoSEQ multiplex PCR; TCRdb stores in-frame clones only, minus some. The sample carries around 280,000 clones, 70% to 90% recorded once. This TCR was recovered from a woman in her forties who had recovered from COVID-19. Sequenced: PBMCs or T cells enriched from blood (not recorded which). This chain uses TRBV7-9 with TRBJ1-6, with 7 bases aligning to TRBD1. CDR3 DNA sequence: TGTGCCAGCAGCTTAGTAGGACAGGCTGATTCACCCCTCCACTTT. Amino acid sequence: CASSLVGQADSPLHF.